One sample yielded the 22 T cell receptor beta chains listed below, sequenced in a study of blood T cell repertoires in COVID-19. Clones were read by immunoSEQ multiplex PCR, and TCRdb kept only the in-frame ones, dropping some. The data hold approximately 67,000 clones, with approximately 90% observed a single time. What was sequenced was peripheral blood. These TCRs come from a woman aged 60 to 75 with active COVID-19.

A few counts support this clone. The V call is TRBV6-1, the J call TRBJ1-1; 7 bases map to TRBD1. Per germline, CDR1 MNHNS and CDR2 SASEGT. Unmatched junction bases numbered 12, after V lost 4 bases and J lost 4 bases. The CDR3 has 16 residues. DNA for the CDR3: TGTGCCAGCAGTGTTCCCCATGGACAGGCGGTCACTGAAGCTTTCTTT. It yields the protein CASSVPHGQAVTEAFF.

This chain connects TRBV15 to TRBJ2-1; unclear D gene. There are 16 residues in the CDR3. In germline, CDR1 is LNHNV, CDR2 YYDKDF (reference sequence). V was cut by 0 bases and J by 0 bases, with 9 bases left in between. DNA for the CDR3: TGTGCCACCAGCAGAGATCTGCGGAGCTCCTACAATGAGCAGTTCTTC. It codes for CATSRDLRSSYNEQFF.

The chain employs TRBV7-9 and TRBJ1-1; D is unclear. CDR1 is SEHNR, CDR2 FQNEAQ, per germline (reference sequence). CDR3 size: 13 residues. Deletions cut 4 bases from V and 10 bases from J, with 16 bases between. The CDR3 reads CASSSPGSGRAFF. CDR3 DNA: TGTGCCAGCAGCTCTCCGGGGTCGGGGAGAGCTTTCTTT. Combining the CDR3 with reference TRBV7-9 and TRBJ1-1 gives the whole variable domain DTGVSQNPRHKITKRGQNVTFRCDPISEHNRLYWYRQTLGQGPEFLTYFQNEAQLEKSRLLSDRFSAERPKGSFSTLEIQRTEQGDSAMYLCASSSPGSGRAFFGQGTRLTVV.

V gene TRBV25-1 combines with J gene TRBJ1-6; no definite D call. The CDR3 is 13 amino acids. The germline V gene encodes CDR1 MGHDK and CDR2 SYGVNS. V dropped 0 bases and J dropped 7 bases, with 4 bases sitting between them. The CDR3 here is CASSEYRNSPLHF. The CDR3 DNA reads as TGTGCCAGCAGTGAATATCGGAATTCACCCCTCCACTTT. The variable domain in full, with the rest retrieved from reference TRBV25-1 and TRBJ1-6, is EADIYQTPRYLVIGTGKKITLECSQTMGHDKMYWYQQDPGMELHLIHYSYGVNSTEKGDLSSESTVSRIRTEHFPLTLESARPSHTSQYLCASSEYRNSPLHFGNGTRLTVT.

The chain is built from TRBV5-1 and TRBJ2-1, with 11 bases that match TRBD2. The CDR3 is 15 residues long. The ends lost 2 bases at V and 6 bases at J; junction bases unmatched: 4. From germline, CDR1 is SGHRS and CDR2 YFSETQ. The CDR3 DNA reads as TGCGCCAGCAGCTTATTAGCGGGAGGGTCCAATGAGCAGTTCTTC. Translation gives CASSLLAGGSNEQFF.

The V and J genes are TRBV4-2 and TRBJ2-1; TRBD2 matches 10 bases. V lost 0 bases and J lost 12; bases outside the gene matches: 11. The germline V gene encodes CDR1 LGHNA and CDR2 YNFKEQ. The CDR3 is 16 residues long. CDR3 nucleotides: TGTGCCAGCAGCCAAGATATGCTAGCGGGAGCGCTCGGGCAGTTCTTC. As protein: CASSQDMLAGALGQFF.

The chain uses TRBV28 and TRBJ2-1; 8 nucleotides match TRBD2. Per germline, CDR1 MDHEN and CDR2 SYDVKM. J was trimmed by 10 bases and V by 2 bases; bases with no gene match: 10. This CDR3 is 15 amino acids long. The DNA of the CDR3 is TGTGCCAGCAGTTTAGCGGCCGGACTAGCCGGCGAGCAGTTCTTC. Its protein is CASSLAAGLAGEQFF.

This chain links TRBV11-2 with TRBJ1-2; D not certain. The length of the CDR3 is 15 residues. Germline V lookup: CDR1 SGHAT, CDR2 FQNNGV. The V end was cut by 2 bases, the J end by 4 bases, with 14 bases between. The chain's CDR3 is CASSLSGLPGYGYTF. The CDR3 nucleotides read TGTGCCAGCAGCTTAAGTGGGTTGCCGGGCTATGGCTACACCTTC.

The rearrangement joins TRBV11-3 to TRBJ2-1; 9 bases line up with TRBD2. J gave up 4 bases and V 4 bases, and 5 bases lay outside the gene matches. There are 15 residues in the CDR3. Germline V CDR1 and CDR2: SGHNT, YENEEA. CDR3 in DNA: TGTGCCAGCAGCTCTGTAGCGGGAGATTACAATGAGCAGTTCTTC. Its protein product is CASSSVAGDYNEQFF. Using reference TRBV11-3 and TRBJ2-1 for the parts outside the CDR3, the full variable domain is EAGVVQSPRYKIIEKKQPVAFWCNPISGHNTLYWYLQNLGQGPELLIRYENEEAVDDSQLPKDRFSAERLKGVDSTLKIQPAELGDSAVYLCASSSVAGDYNEQFFGPGTRLTVL.

This clone has just one count. The chain employs TRBV7-8 and TRBJ1-6; a possible D gene is TRBD1 (6 bases). The CDR3 runs 16 residues. V lost 2 bases and J lost 9, with 17 bases in between. Germline-derived CDR1 and CDR2 are SGHVS and FQNEAQ. CDR3 loop: CASSLSRTAASSPLHF. The CDR3 nucleotides are TGTGCCAGCAGCTTATCTCGGACAGCCGCCTCTTCACCCCTCCACTTT.

This clone was seen a single time. The chain couples TRBV19 to TRBJ1-4; perhaps TRBD1 as D (6 bases). Germline CDR1 is LNHDA and CDR2 is SQIVND (reference sequence). The CDR3 consists of 14 residues. Trimming took 9 bases from V and 0 from J, leaving 11 bases between them. The DNA for the CDR3 is TGTGCCAGCTCGGGACATGCAACTAATGAAAAACTGTTTTTT. Its translation: CASSGHATNEKLFF.

Remarks on this clone: Germline and junction disagree at one end, which may indicate a read error. This sequence joins TRBV3-1 (or the pseudogene TRBV3-2) and TRBJ2-3, with 16 bases that match TRBD2. This CDR3 contains 17 residues. From germline, CDR1 is LGHDT and CDR2 YNNKEL (reference sequence). CDR3 sequence (DNA): TGTGCCAGCAGCCTTCCTCACGGGACTAGCGGGAGGGCCGGGACGGATTTT. Its protein product is CASSLPHGTSGRAGTDF.

In its sample, this clone was seen a few times. The chain employs TRBV19 and TRBJ1-1, with D possibly being TRBD1 (5 bases). The CDR3 covers 14 residues. Trimming took off 10 bases at V and 4 bases at J, with 19 bases between the two ends. The germline CDR1 and CDR2 sequences are LNHDA and SQIVND (reference sequence). The CDR3 loop is CATKFQAGGTEAFF. CDR3 DNA: TGTGCCACGAAATTCCAGGCCGGGGGCACTGAAGCTTTCTTT.

V usage is TRBV29-1 and J usage is TRBJ2-7; possibly TRBD1 for D (6 bases). The V gene lost 4 bases and the J gene lost 6 bases, with 16 bases spanning the gap. The CDR3 loop spans 13 amino acids. CDR1 SQVTM and CDR2 ANQGSEA come from the germline V gene. The DNA of the CDR3 is TGCAGCGTTGGGGCAGGGGTCTTGTCCGAGCAGTACTTC. Amino acid sequence: CSVGAGVLSEQYF.

Written as DNA, the CDR3 is TGTGCCAGCAGCTTGGTACCCAAGCGGGAGCAGTTCTTC. This translates into CASSLVPKREQFF. The chain uses TRBV5-5 and TRBJ2-1, with D tentatively TRBD2 (5 bases). The V and J ends lost 0 bases and 10 bases respectively, with 11 bases between them. Germline V gene data show CDR1 as SGHKS and CDR2 as YYEKEE (reference sequence). The CDR3 consists of 13 residues.

This chain joins TRBV5-1 and TRBJ2-5, with D perhaps matching TRBD1 (6 bases). The CDR3 is 14 residues long. Germline assignment: CDR1 SGHRS and CDR2 YFSETQ. Trimming cost V 2 bases and J 2 bases, with 10 bases left between them. The CDR3: CASSLQGYQETQYF. CDR3 sequence (DNA): TGCGCCAGCAGCTTACAGGGTTATCAAGAGACCCAGTACTTC.

The rearrangement joins TRBV11-2 to TRBJ2-7; tentatively, D is TRBD2 (5 bases). This CDR3 contains 15 residues. CDR1 is SGHAT and CDR2 is FQNNGV in the germline V gene. The germline V and J ends were trimmed by 5 bases and 3 bases, with 17 bases remaining between them. In DNA form, the CDR3 reads TGTGCCAGCAGCCCCCGAGGGTGGCAGATCTACGAGCAGTACTTC. Translating gives CASSPRGWQIYEQYF.

The chain is built from TRBV30 and TRBJ1-1; D uncertain. Germline CDR1 and CDR2: GTSNPN and SVGIG (reference sequence). V shed 1 base and J shed 0 bases, with 6 bases lying between them. The CDR3 is made up of 13 amino acids. The CDR3 loop is CAWSGYMNTEAFF. The CDR3 DNA follows: TGTGCCTGGAGTGGATACATGAACACTGAAGCTTTCTTT.

V usage is TRBV10-3 and J usage is TRBJ2-1; 7 nucleotides line up with TRBD2. V shed 4 bases and J 2 bases; nucleotides not matched to a gene: 5. Germline V gene lookup returns CDR1 ENHRY and CDR2 SYGVKD. This CDR3 is 15 amino acids long. The DNA of the CDR3 is TGTGCCATCAGTGCGGACGGGGGGACCTACAATGAGCAGTTCTTC. Translating it yields CAISADGGTYNEQFF.

The chain couples TRBV15 to TRBJ2-2; D gene uncertain. This CDR3 has 14 amino acids. The V end was cut by 0 bases, the J end by 5 bases, with 7 bases between. CDR1 and CDR2 from the germline V gene are LNHNV and YYDKDF (reference sequence). This CDR3 reads CATSRDWATGELFF. In DNA, the CDR3 is TGTGCCACCAGCAGAGATTGGGCGACCGGGGAGCTGTTTTTT.

The V call is TRBV5-1, the J call TRBJ2-2, with TRBD2 matching over 8 bases. CDR3 length: 16 residues. The V and J ends lost 0 bases and 4 bases, in that order; junction bases with no gene match: 5. The germline V gene encodes CDR1 SGHRS and CDR2 YFSETQ. The CDR3: CASSLDTGGGTGELFF. CDR3 sequence (DNA): TGCGCCAGCAGCTTGGACACGGGAGGGGGCACCGGGGAGCTGTTTTTT.

The chain carries TRBV3-1 (or the pseudogene TRBV3-2) and TRBJ2-1, with TRBD2 matching 8 bases. J gave up 9 bases and V 1 base, and 8 bases lay outside the gene matches. The CDR3 sequence is 15 residues long. CDR1 is LGHDT and CDR2 is YNNKEL in the germline V gene (reference sequence). CDR3 bases: TGTGCCAGCAGCCAAGCAGGACGAAGCGGGAGTGAGCAGTTCTTC. Translating gives CASSQAGRSGSEQFF.